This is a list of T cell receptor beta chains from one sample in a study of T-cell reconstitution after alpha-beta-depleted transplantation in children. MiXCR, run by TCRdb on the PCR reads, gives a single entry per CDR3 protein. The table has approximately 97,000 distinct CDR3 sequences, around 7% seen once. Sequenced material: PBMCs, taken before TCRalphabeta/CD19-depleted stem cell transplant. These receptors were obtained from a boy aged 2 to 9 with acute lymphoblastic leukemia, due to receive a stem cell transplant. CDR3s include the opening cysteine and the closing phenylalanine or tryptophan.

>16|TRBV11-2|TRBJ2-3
CASSRLNSGSTDTQYF
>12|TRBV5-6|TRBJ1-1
CASSRPGTEAFF
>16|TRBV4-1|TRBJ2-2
CASSRPRGENTGELFF
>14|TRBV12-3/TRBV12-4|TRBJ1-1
CASSFGNFGTEAFF
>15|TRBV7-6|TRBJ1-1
CASSSSLTVNTEAFF
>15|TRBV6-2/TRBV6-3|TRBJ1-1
CASSYEQGPPTEAFF
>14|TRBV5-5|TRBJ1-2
CASSPGSSNYGYTF
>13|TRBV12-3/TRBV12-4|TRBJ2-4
CASSPRLGDIQYF
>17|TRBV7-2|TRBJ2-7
CASSWVEVRGAAYEQYF
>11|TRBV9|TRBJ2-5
CASSAQETQYF
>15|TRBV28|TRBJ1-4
CASSSGTGHVNKLFF
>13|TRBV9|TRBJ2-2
CASSPRITGELFF
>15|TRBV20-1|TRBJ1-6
CSAREKVGGSSPLHF
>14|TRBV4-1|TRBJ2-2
CASRQVSNTGELFF
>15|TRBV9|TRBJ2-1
CASSVGGGSYNEQFF
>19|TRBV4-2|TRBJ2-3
CASSQPGTSGTASTDTQYF
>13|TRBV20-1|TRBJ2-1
CSATEDSYNEQFF
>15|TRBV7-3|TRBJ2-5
CASSLNDGLGETQYF
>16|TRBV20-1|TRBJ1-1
CSASGGPQVDHTEAFF
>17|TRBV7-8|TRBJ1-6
CASSLVSGGRDNLPLHF
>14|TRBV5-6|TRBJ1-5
CASSLGLENQPQHF
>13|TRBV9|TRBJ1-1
CASSPDSLTEAFF
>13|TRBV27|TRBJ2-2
CASRGLDTGELFF
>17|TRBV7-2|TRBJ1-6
CASTPGTGGFGGSPLHF
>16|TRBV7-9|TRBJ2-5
CASSPSGQGARETQYF
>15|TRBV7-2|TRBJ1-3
CASSPTQVTGNTIYF
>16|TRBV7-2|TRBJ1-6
CASSLAGAVDNSPLHF
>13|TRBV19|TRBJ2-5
CASSWRWGETQYF
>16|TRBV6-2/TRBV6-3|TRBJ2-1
CASSLRGLAGLNEQFF
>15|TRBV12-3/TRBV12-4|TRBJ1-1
CASSFGDRGFTEAFF
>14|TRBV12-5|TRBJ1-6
CASGLTAGGSPLHF
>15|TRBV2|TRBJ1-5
CASSGGTKSNQPQHF
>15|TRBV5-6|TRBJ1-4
CASSFVGQGHEKLFF
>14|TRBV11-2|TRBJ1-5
CASSLEQGNQPQHF
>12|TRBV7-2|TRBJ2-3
CASSPFKAPQYF
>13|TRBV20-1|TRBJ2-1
CSALGQGGNEQFF
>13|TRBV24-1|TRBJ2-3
CATSDTTSGGRYF
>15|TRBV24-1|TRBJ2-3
CASAPGGGSTDTQYF
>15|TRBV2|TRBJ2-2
CASSVERAPVGELFF